This TCR beta chain was captured by sequencing in a study of cytomegalovirus exposure and HLA in healthy donors. General study results and limits: Specificity for CMV antigens was confirmed in vitro for a few of the CMV-associated chains.

It was with 60 Vbeta and 13 Jbeta primers that the PCR ran. Here immunoSEQ multiplex PCR was the method, and the copy in TCRdb shows in-frame clones only, minus some. The table records about 120,000 clones, about 69% of them present only once. For this clone: Its specificity is unknown.

The CDR3 spans 13 residues. The V and J ends lost 8 bases and 10 bases respectively, with 17 bases between them. Germline-derived CDR1 and CDR2 are MNHEY and SVGAGI. The V and J genes are TRBV6-5 and TRBJ1-4, with a weak D call TRBD1 (6 bases). Sample: PBMCs. The TCR comes from a woman under 30 in good health and CMV-seronegative. CDR3: CASRVSLQGKLFF. DNA for the CDR3: TGTGCCAGCCGAGTATCGTTACAGGGAAAACTGTTTTTT.